This T cell receptor (beta chain) is from a study of blood T cell repertoires in COVID-19. Overall study: Sites in the United States, Italy and Spain provided acute and convalescent COVID-19 samples. Sources were T cells, B-cell-depleted T cells, or PBMCs; the material itself was cDNA or gDNA.

Losses at the gene ends were 4 bases for V and 0 bases for J; bases not matched to a gene: 3. The V gene's germline CDR1 is SGHNT and CDR2 YYREEE (reference sequence). This CDR3 has 15 residues. Per the study methods: The assay estimated nucleated cells by amplifying reference gene primers. The protocol was immunoSEQ multiplex PCR, while the TCRdb copy is restricted to in-frame clones and leaves out a portion. V and J calls and clone size are as listed in that table; D and trimming were resolved from the DNA. Of over 300,000 clones in the sample, 65% to 90% were seen once. The chain recombines TRBV5-4 with TRBJ1-5; 8 bases are shared with TRBD1. Sequencing used peripheral blood. This receptor was identified in a human donor in a cohort sampled during active COVID-19. The DNA for the CDR3 is TGTGCCAGCAGCGTTGACAGGGGTAGCAATCAGCCCCAGCATTTT. It yields the protein CASSVDRGSNQPQHF.